This entry concerns a single T cell receptor beta chain. The data stem from a study of blood T cell repertoires in COVID-19. Background on the study: The United States, Italy and Spain were the sources of the acute and convalescent COVID-19 samples. Sources were T cells, B-cell-depleted T cells, or PBMCs; the material itself was cDNA or gDNA.

In the study's own analysis: Estimated nucleated cell counts came from reference gene primer amplification. The protocol was immunoSEQ multiplex PCR, while the TCRdb copy is restricted to in-frame clones and leaves out a portion. Clonal size and the V and J genes are those of that table, whereas D and trimming came from the DNA. This sample has 45,000 to 55,000 clones; roughly 84% occur once, and the top ten carry about 1.6%. The source is a man in his fifties with acute or convalescent COVID-19. The sequenced sample was peripheral blood.

DNA for the CDR3: TGTGCCAGCAGTTTTGCAGGCAGGGAATATGGCTACACCTTC. Translation: CASSFAGREYGYTF. The chain couples TRBV28 to TRBJ1-2, with D possibly TRBD1 on 5 matching bases. This CDR3 is built from 14 residues. Germline V gene lookup returns CDR1 MDHEN and CDR2 SYDVKM. Trimming took 3 bases from V and 5 from J, leaving 13 bases between them.